This T cell receptor (beta chain) was captured by sequencing in a study of T cell repertoires in cytomegalovirus infection. Study findings and constraints: The ex vivo response was dominated by HLA-C-restricted CMV-specific TCR beta clonotypes.

One entry per CDR3 protein, called by TCRdb with MiXCR from the reads. The repertoire includes under 800,000 distinct CDR3 sequences, less than 25% of them detected once, and roughly 8% sits in the top ten. This clonotype came up a few times. Antigen specificity is unknown. CDR3 size: 15 residues. Trimming pared 3 bases from V and 5 bases from J, leaving 15 bases between. Germline CDR1 reads SNHLY; CDR2 reads FYNNEI. Sequencing input: CD8+ T cells from PBMCs. The sequence derives from a human donor in good health (CMV status not recorded). Some clones in this sample may be carry-over from other donors' samples. The chain is built from TRBV2 and TRBJ2-3; D tentatively fits TRBD1 or TRBD2 (6 bases each). The CDR3 nucleotides are TGTGCCAGCAGTGACAGGGGAGGAGAAAAAGATACGCAGTATTTT. Amino acid sequence: CASSDRGGEKDTQYF.